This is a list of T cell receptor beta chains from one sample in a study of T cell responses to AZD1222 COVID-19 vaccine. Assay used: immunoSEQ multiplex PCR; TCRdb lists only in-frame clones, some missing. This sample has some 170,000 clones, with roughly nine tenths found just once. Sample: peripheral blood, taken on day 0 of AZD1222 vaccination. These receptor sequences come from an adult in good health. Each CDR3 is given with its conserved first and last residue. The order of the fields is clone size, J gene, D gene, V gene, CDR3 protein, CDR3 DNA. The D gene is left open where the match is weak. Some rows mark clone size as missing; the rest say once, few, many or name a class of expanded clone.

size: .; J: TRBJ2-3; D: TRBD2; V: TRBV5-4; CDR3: CASSLGPAGVTDTQYF; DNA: TGTGCCAGCAGCTTGGGCCCAGCGGGAGTGACAGATACGCAGTATTTT
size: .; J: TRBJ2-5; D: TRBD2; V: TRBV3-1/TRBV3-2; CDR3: CASQMAGGPQETQYF; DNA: TGTGCCAGCCAAATGGCGGGGGGGCCCCAAGAGACCCAGTACTTC
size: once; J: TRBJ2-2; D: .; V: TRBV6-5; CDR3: CASSLTGANTGELFF; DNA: TGTGCCAGCAGTTTAACAGGAGCGAACACCGGGGAGCTGTTTTTT
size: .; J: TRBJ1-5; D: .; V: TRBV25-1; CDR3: CASSGQPNQPQHF; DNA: TGTGCCAGCAGTGGACAGCCCAATCAGCCCCAGCATTTT
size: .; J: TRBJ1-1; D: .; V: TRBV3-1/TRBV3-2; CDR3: CASSLTVDTEAFF; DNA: TGTGCCAGCAGCCTCACTGTGGACACTGAAGCTTTCTTT
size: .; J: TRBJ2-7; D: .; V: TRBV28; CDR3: CASRPTQGHSSYEQYF; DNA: TGTGCCAGCAGGCCAACCCAGGGACACAGCTCCTACGAGCAGTACTTC
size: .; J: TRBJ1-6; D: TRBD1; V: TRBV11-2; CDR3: CASRKGQGQNSPLHF; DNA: TGTGCCAGCAGGAAGGGACAGGGACAGAATTCACCCCTCCACTTT
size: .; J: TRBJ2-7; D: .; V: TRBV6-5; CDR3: CAVRGVGLYEQYF; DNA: TGTGCCGTACGTGGGGTGGGCCTTTACGAGCAGTACTTC
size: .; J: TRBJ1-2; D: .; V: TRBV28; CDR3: CASSLLGGLGGYTF; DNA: TGTGCCAGCAGTTTATTGGGTGGGTTGGGTGGCTACACCTTC
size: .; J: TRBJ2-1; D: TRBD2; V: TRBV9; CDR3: CASSVELAGDYEQFF; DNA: TGTGCCAGCAGCGTAGAATTAGCGGGAGATTATGAGCAGTTCTTC
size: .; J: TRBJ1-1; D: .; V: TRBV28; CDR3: CASRGSTTEAFF; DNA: TGTGCCAGCAGGGGCTCTACCACTGAAGCTTTCTTT
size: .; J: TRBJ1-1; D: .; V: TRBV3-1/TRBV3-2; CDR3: CASSQNSSPGAFF; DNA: TGTGCCAGCAGCCAAAACTCCTCGCCGGGAGCTTTCTTT
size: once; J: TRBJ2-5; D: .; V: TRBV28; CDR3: CASSLKEGQKQETQYF; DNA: TGTGCCAGCAGTTTAAAGGAGGGACAGAAGCAAGAGACCCAGTACTTC
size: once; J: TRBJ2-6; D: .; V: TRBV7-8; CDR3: CASSLKLGASSGANVLTF; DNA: TGTGCCAGCAGCTTAAAACTTGGGGCAAGCTCTGGGGCCAACGTCCTGACTTTC
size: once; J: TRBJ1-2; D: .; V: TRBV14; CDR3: CASSPPGTTNYGYTF; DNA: TGTGCCAGCAGCCCCCCCGGGACAACGAACTATGGCTACACCTTC
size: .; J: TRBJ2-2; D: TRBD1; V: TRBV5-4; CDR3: CASSSGTGNTGELFF; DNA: TGTGCCAGCAGCTCCGGGACAGGGAACACCGGGGAGCTGTTTTTT
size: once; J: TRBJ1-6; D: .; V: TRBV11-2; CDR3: CASSPMGDGNSPLHF; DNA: TGTGCCAGCAGCCCCATGGGGGATGGTAATTCACCCCTCCACTTT
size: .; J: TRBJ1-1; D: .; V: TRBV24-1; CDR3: CASRPGAGTEAFF; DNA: TGTGCCTCCCGGCCGGGGGCGGGCACTGAAGCTTTCTTT
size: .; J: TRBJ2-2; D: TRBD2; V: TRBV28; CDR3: CASSFLAGIGTGELFF; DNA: TGTGCCAGCAGTTTCCTAGCGGGAATCGGGACCGGGGAGCTGTTTTTT
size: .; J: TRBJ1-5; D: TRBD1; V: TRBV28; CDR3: CASSFGTGSNQPQHF; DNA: TGTGCCAGCAGTTTTGGGACAGGCAGCAATCAGCCCCAGCATTTT
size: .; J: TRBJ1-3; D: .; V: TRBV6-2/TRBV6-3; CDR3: CASSSHVLSVDSGNTIYF; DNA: TGTGCCAGCAGTTCCCACGTCCTGTCGGTTGACTCTGGAAACACCATATATTTT
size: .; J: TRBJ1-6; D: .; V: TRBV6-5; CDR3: CASSMVLGGNSPLHF; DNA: TGTGCCAGCAGCATGGTCCTAGGAGGGAATTCACCCCTCCACTTT
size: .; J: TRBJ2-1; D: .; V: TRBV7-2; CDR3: CASSEGAGTYNEQFF; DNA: TGTGCCAGCAGCGAGGGAGCGGGTACCTACAATGAGCAGTTCTTC
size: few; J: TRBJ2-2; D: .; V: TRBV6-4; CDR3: CASRQGTETGELFF; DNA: TGTGCCAGCAGACAGGGAACCGAAACCGGGGAGCTGTTTTTT
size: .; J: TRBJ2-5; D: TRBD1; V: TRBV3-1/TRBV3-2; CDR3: CASSQRGQGGEETQYF; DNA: TGTGCCAGCAGCCAACGAGGACAGGGGGGCGAGGAGACCCAGTACTTC
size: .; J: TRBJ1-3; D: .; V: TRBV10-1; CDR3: CASSEARGVSGNTIYF; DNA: TGCGCCAGCAGTGAGGCTCGGGGAGTCTCTGGAAACACCATATATTTT
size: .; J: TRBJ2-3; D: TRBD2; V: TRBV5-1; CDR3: CASSLSGRASDTQYF; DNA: TGCGCCAGCAGCTTAAGCGGGAGGGCCTCAGATACGCAGTATTTT
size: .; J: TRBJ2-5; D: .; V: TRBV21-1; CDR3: CASSNPGTVLGETQYF; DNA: TGTGCCAGCAGCAATCCCGGGACAGTCCTTGGGGAGACCCAGTACTTC
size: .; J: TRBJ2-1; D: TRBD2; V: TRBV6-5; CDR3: CASRGGSYEQFF; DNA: TGTGCCAGCAGAGGCGGGAGCTATGAGCAGTTCTTC
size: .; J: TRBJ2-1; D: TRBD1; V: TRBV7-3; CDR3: CASSSSGQGNEQFF; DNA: TGTGCCAGCAGCTCCTCGGGACAGGGCAATGAGCAGTTCTTC
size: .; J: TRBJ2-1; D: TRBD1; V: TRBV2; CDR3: CASRDRGSYNEQFF; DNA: TGTGCCAGCAGGGACAGGGGCTCCTACAATGAGCAGTTCTTC
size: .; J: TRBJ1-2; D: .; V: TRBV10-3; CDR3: CAISAVAAGYTF; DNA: TGTGCCATCAGTGCCGTGGCGGCTGGCTACACCTTC